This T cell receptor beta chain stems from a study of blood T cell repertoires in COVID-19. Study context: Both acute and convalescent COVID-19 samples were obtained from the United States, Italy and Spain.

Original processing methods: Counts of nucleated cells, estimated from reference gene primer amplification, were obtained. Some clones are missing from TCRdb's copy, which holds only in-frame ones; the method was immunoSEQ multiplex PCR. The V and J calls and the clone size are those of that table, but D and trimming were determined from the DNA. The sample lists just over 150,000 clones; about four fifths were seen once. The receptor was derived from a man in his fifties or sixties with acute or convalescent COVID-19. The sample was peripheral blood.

CDR3 sequence (DNA): TGTGCCAGCAGCTCCGCCGGGAAATCAGATCAGCCCCAGCATTTT. Protein: CASSSAGKSDQPQHF. V gene TRBV6-7 combines with J gene TRBJ1-5; D not certain. TRBV6-7 is assigned to the ORF class and has an uncertain function. The CDR3 consists of 15 residues. V gave up 6 bases and J gave up 5 bases, with 17 bases separating them.